This passage covers 7 T cell receptor beta chains from one sample sequenced in a study of blood T cell repertoires in COVID-19 (dated by TCRdb to the early 2020s). Libraries were built with the immunoSEQ multiplex PCR assay. Here the immuneACCESS table is served through TCRdb, limited to in-frame sequences with V and J called. Missing clones are a known gap in these copies; in checked studies unresolved V genes cover under half, and the rest lacks a known reason. The sample yields more than 200,000 clones; approximately 88% were counted once. Of the sample, roughly 3.7% is held by the ten largest clones. The specimen sequenced was PBMCs or T cells enriched from blood (not recorded which). The source is a woman aged 25 to 45 who had been exposed to COVID-19.

The V and J genes are TRBV14 and TRBJ2-1, with 12 positions matching TRBD2. There are 15 residues in the CDR3. CDR1 is SGHDN and CDR2 is FVKESK in the germline V gene. Trimming cost V 0 bases and J 15 bases; bases outside gene matches: 9. In DNA, the CDR3 is TGTGCCAGCAGCCAAGATGGACTAGCGGGAAGTTCCTCGTTCTTC. It is translated as CASSQDGLAGSSSFF.

The V call is TRBV29-1, the J call TRBJ1-2, with a tentative D call TRBD1 (6 bases). Trimming removed 6 bases from V and 8 bases from J, with 16 bases in between. Germline lookup yields CDR1 SQVTM and CDR2 ANQGSEA. CDR3 length equals 12 residues. CDR3 DNA sequence: TGCAGCGTGGGGGGGCTCCAGGGCGGCTACACCTTC. It codes for CSVGGLQGGYTF.

As for this clone: Here the CDR3 omits its conserved ending phenylalanine or tryptophan, so a read error is the likely source. The DNA is left out, because the CDR3 cannot be placed on it with certainty; the CDR3 is given as TCRdb lists it. This chain uses TRBV23-1 with TRBJ1-1; the table calls TRBD1, which could not be checked here. TRBV23-1 is an open reading frame whose function is uncertain. The CDR3 spans 9 amino acids, including both terminal residues. The CDR3: CASSQCRVG.

The chain carries TRBV30 and TRBJ1-1; D ambiguous. The CDR3 totals 13 residues. Germline assignment: CDR1 GTSNPN and CDR2 SVGIG (reference sequence). Trimming cost V 3 bases and J 1 base, with 9 bases left between them. Written as DNA, the CDR3 is TGTGCCTGGAGAGGAGGTAAGAACACTGAAGCTTTCTTT. It yields the protein CAWRGGKNTEAFF. The entire variable domain, with the rest obtained from reference TRBV30 and TRBJ1-1, is as follows: SQTIHQWPATLVQPVGSPLSLECTVEGTSNPNLYWYRQAAGRGLQLLFYSVGIGQISSEVPQNLSASRPQDRQFILSSKKLLLSDSGFYLCAWRGGKNTEAFFGQGTRLTVV.

This clone was seen only once. The V gene is TRBV5-1, the J gene TRBJ2-7; D may be TRBD1 (7 bases). Deletions cut 2 bases from V and 5 bases from J, with 23 bases between. Germline CDR1 SGHRS, CDR2 YFSETQ. CDR3 size: 17 residues. The CDR3 spells CASSFDPGSQGGHEQYF. The CDR3, as DNA: TGCGCCAGCAGCTTTGACCCCGGAAGTCAGGGGGGCCACGAGCAGTACTTC.

The V gene is TRBV7-2, the J gene TRBJ2-5, with TRBD1 identical over 10 bases. With 4 bases clipped from V and 4 bases from J, the junction kept 6 bases outside the gene matches. The CDR3 spans 15 residues. Germline CDR1 reads SGHTA; CDR2 reads FQGNSA. CDR3 sequence reads: CASSSGTGAGETQYF. In DNA form, the CDR3 reads TGTGCCAGCAGCTCGGGGACAGGGGCTGGAGAGACCCAGTACTTC.

V and J are TRBV2 and TRBJ2-7; 8 nucleotides match TRBD2. Losses at the gene ends were 4 bases for V and 3 bases for J; bases not matched to a gene: 5. CDR1 and CDR2 (germline): SNHLY, FYNNEI. The CDR3 consists of 14 residues. CDR3 nucleotide sequence: TGTGCCAGCAGTGGACTAGCGTTAAACTACGAGCAGTACTTC. Translation: CASSGLALNYEQYF.